The source of this T cell receptor beta chain is a study of Graves' ophthalmopathy and Graves' hyperthyroidism. Amplification targeted the TCR beta CDR3 regions, with RNA transcripts as the source material. HTBI-primed RT-PCR formed the first round, and a multiplex PCR formed the second. TCRdb reprocessed the multiplex PCR reads via MiXCR and lists one record per CDR3 protein. The repertoire includes around 400,000 distinct CDR3 sequences, about a sixth of them detected once, and around 1.5% sits in the top ten. The V gene's germline CDR1 is LGHDT and CDR2 YNNKEL (reference sequence). This CDR3 has 15 amino acids. V lost 4 bases, J lost 9 bases, and 19 bases lay in between. Moderate-to-severe activity, with CAS ≥3, NOSPECS ≥4 and duration under 3 months, characterized the donors with ophthalmopathy. The authors diagnosed from clinical symptoms, serum thyroxine, TRAb, thyroid ultrasound and orbital computed tomography.

In its sample, this clonotype was seen many times. The rearrangement uses TRBV3-1 and TRBJ1-5; D may be TRBD1 (5 bases). Sequencing was performed on peripheral blood. The sequence came from a woman aged 18-35 years with Graves' ophthalmopathy. CDR3 in DNA: TGTGCCAGCAGCCGGGACCGCTCCCCCGGTTTGCCCCAGCATTTT. Encoded protein: CASSRDRSPGLPQHF.